A selection of T cell receptor beta chains follows, all from one sample in a study of blood T cell repertoires in COVID-19. The data were produced by immunoSEQ multiplex PCR, yet TCRdb's version contains in-frame clones alone and is incomplete. Among around 320,000 clones listed, about 90% were seen once. Material for sequencing was peripheral blood. The receptors stem from a woman in her twenties or thirties with COVID-19, enrolled during active disease. Both conserved end residues are part of each CDR3. The D gene is left open where the match is weak. The size entry is marked missing in some rows and otherwise reads once, few, many or a size class.

TRBV19	TRBJ1-1	NA	NA	CASSPAGLRGAEAFF	TGTGCCAGTAGTCCGGCGGGACTCCGGGGCGCTGAAGCTTTCTTT
TRBV11-2	TRBJ2-7	TRBD2	once	CASSLGYRLAGPSSYEQYF	TGTGCCAGCAGCTTAGGATACCGGCTAGCGGGGCCCTCCTCCTACGAGCAGTACTTC
TRBV3-1/TRBV3-2	TRBJ1-1	TRBD1	NA	CASSPGTGPNTEAFF	TGTGCCAGCAGCCCTGGGACAGGGCCAAACACTGAAGCTTTCTTT
TRBV5-4	TRBJ2-3	NA	NA	CASSSTYITDTQYF	TGTGCCAGCAGCTCCACATATATCACAGATACGCAGTATTTT
TRBV5-1	TRBJ1-1	TRBD1	NA	CASSLFRDRVSEAFF	TGCGCCAGCAGCTTGTTCAGGGACAGGGTATCTGAAGCTTTCTTT
TRBV30	TRBJ2-7	NA	once	CAWSPQVGEQYF	TGTGCCTGGAGTCCACAGGTTGGCGAGCAGTACTTC
TRBV29-1	TRBJ1-2	TRBD1	NA	CSAAEGQIYGYTF	TGCAGCGCAGCTGAGGGACAGATTTATGGCTACACCTTC
TRBV5-1	TRBJ2-7	NA	NA	CASRTGTGYVQYF	TGCGCCAGCAGAACCGGGACTGGGTACGTGCAGTACTTC
TRBV11-3	TRBJ1-5	TRBD1	NA	CKIQGGPTPLGNQPQHF	TGTAAGATACAGGGGGGCCCGACCCCCCTTGGCAATCAGCCCCAGCATTTT
TRBV2	TRBJ2-1	TRBD2	once	CASSEWAAGEAYNEQFF	TGTGCCAGCAGTGAATGGGCGGCGGGGGAGGCCTACAATGAGCAGTTCTTC
TRBV4-1	TRBJ1-5	TRBD1	NA	CASNPRQGSNQPQHF	TGCGCCAGCAACCCGAGACAGGGCAGCAATCAGCCCCAGCATTTT
TRBV11-2	TRBJ2-7	NA	NA	CASSPRVSTVTYEQYF	TGTGCCAGCAGCCCGAGAGTTAGTACAGTTACCTACGAGCAGTACTTC
TRBV11-2	TRBJ2-1	TRBD2	NA	CASSSPPRGGQYNEQFF	TGTGCCAGCAGTTCCCCACCGCGGGGGGGCCAGTACAATGAGCAGTTCTTC
TRBV4-1	TRBJ1-4	NA	NA	CASSQDAGGYDEKLFF	TGCGCCAGCAGCCAAGATGCGGGGGGGTACGATGAAAAACTGTTTTTT
TRBV6-5	TRBJ2-5	TRBD1	NA	CASRGQGGETQYF	TGTGCCAGCAGAGGACAGGGGGGAGAGACCCAGTACTTC
TRBV19	TRBJ1-1	NA	NA	CASSMLAFTEAFF	TGTGCCAGTAGTATGTTGGCCTTTACTGAAGCTTTCTTT
TRBV4-2	TRBJ1-4	NA	NA	CASSQDSGLLDEKLFF	TGTGCCAGCAGCCAAGATTCAGGGCTCCTAGACGAAAAACTGTTTTTT
TRBV27	TRBJ2-7	NA	NA	CASSLRGDSYYEQYF	TGTGCCAGCAGCCTAAGGGGGGACAGTTACTACGAGCAGTACTTC
TRBV4-1	TRBJ1-2	TRBD1	NA	CASSQDEGAFYGYTF	TGCGCCAGCAGCCAAGATGAGGGGGCTTTCTATGGCTACACCTTC
TRBV18	TRBJ2-1	TRBD2	NA	CASSPGLADGEQFF	TGTGCCAGCTCACCGGGACTAGCGGACGGTGAGCAGTTCTTC
TRBV6-6	TRBJ1-5	TRBD1	once	CASAGGFRQPQHF	TGTGCCAGCGCAGGGGGCTTCAGGCAGCCCCAGCATTTT
TRBV4-2	TRBJ2-5	TRBD2	NA	CASSHEGGGGESGQETQYF	TGTGCCAGCAGCCACGAAGGCGGCGGGGGAGAATCCGGGCAAGAGACCCAGTACTTC
TRBV19	TRBJ2-5	TRBD1	NA	CASSITGVTIETQYF	TGTGCCAGTAGCATTACAGGGGTGACCATCGAGACCCAGTACTTC
TRBV2	TRBJ2-3	NA	NA	CASSEDRATDTQYF	TGTGCCAGCAGTGAGGACAGAGCCACAGATACGCAGTATTTT
TRBV5-4	TRBJ2-5	TRBD1	NA	CASSLGGQGVETQYF	TGTGCCAGCAGCTTGGGCGGCCAGGGGGTCGAGACCCAGTACTTC
TRBV14	TRBJ2-7	TRBD1	once	CASSQYRGVFYEQYF	TGTGCCAGCAGCCAATACAGGGGGGTATTTTACGAGCAGTACTTC
TRBV28	TRBJ2-7	TRBD2	once	CASSPGGTYEQYF	TGTGCCAGCAGTCCGGGGGGAACCTACGAGCAGTACTTC
TRBV4-2	TRBJ2-5	TRBD2	NA	CASSPSGVAGGGETQYF	TGTGCCAGCAGCCCGTCCGGAGTAGCGGGGGGTGGAGAGACCCAGTACTTC
TRBV6-6	TRBJ2-3	TRBD2	NA	CASSRRLAGGQWTDTQYF	TGTGCCAGCAGTCGAAGATTGGCGGGGGGGCAATGGACAGATACGCAGTATTTT
TRBV3-1/TRBV3-2	TRBJ2-2	TRBD2	NA	CASSQDPAGGWGTGELFF	TGTGCCAGCAGCCAAGACCCTGCGGGGGGGTGGGGCACCGGGGAGCTGTTTTTT
TRBV3-1/TRBV3-2	TRBJ1-6	TRBD1	NA	CASSQGLGQGRFSPLHF	TGTGCCAGCAGCCAAGGGTTGGGACAGGGAAGGTTTTCACCCCTCCACTTT
TRBV6-5	TRBJ1-1	NA	NA	CASSPSGQRNTEAFF	TGTGCCAGCAGTCCAAGTGGACAGCGGAACACTGAAGCTTTCTTT
TRBV7-9	TRBJ1-1	NA	NA	CASSSPGLLEAFF	TGTGCCAGCAGCTCCCCAGGGCTCCTTGAAGCTTTCTTT
TRBV9	TRBJ2-1	NA	NA	CASSVGGPYNEQFF	TGTGCCAGCAGCGTCGGGGGACCCTACAATGAGCAGTTCTTC
TRBV28	TRBJ2-3	NA	NA	CASSLSPGRPRGTQYF	TGTGCCAGCAGTTTATCCCCGGGCAGGCCCCGGGGGACGCAGTATTTT
TRBV12-5	TRBJ2-3	NA	NA	CASGLVLRGRPDTQYF	TGTGCTAGTGGTTTGGTATTGCGGGGCCGCCCAGATACGCAGTATTTT
TRBV28	TRBJ2-5	TRBD1	NA	CASIGQGVETQYF	TGTGCCAGCATCGGTCAGGGGGTAGAGACCCAGTACTTC
TRBV30	TRBJ2-5	TRBD2	NA	CAWISSSGGPGETQYF	TGTGCCTGGATCTCGTCCAGCGGGGGGCCGGGGGAGACCCAGTACTTC
TRBV28	TRBJ2-1	NA	NA	CASSYYTPSDEQFF	TGTGCCAGCAGTTACTACACACCGTCGGATGAGCAGTTCTTC
TRBV28	TRBJ1-1	TRBD1	NA	CASSTGTGETEAFF	TGTGCCAGCAGTACCGGGACAGGGGAAACTGAAGCTTTCTTT
TRBV6-5	TRBJ2-2	NA	NA	CASSYSLAGELFF	TGTGCCAGCAGTTACTCGCTAGCCGGGGAGCTGTTTTTT
TRBV5-1	TRBJ2-5	TRBD1	NA	CASTRRGDREETQYF	TGCGCCAGCACTCGCCGGGGAGACAGGGAAGAGACCCAGTACTTC
TRBV7-2	TRBJ1-1	NA	once	CASSLQGGRENTEAFF	TGTGCCAGCAGCTTACAGGGTGGGCGGGAAAACACTGAAGCTTTCTTT
TRBV5-8	TRBJ1-2	TRBD1	NA	CASNRRQGPYGYTF	TGTGCCAGCAACAGGAGACAGGGGCCCTATGGCTACACCTTC
TRBV7-2	TRBJ2-7	TRBD2	NA	CASGPGLANKHF	TGTGCCAGCGGCCCGGGACTAGCGAATAAGCACTTC
TRBV30	TRBJ2-7	TRBD1	NA	CAWSVGGAYEQYF	TGTGCCTGGAGTGTAGGGGGCGCCTACGAGCAGTACTTC
TRBV2	TRBJ1-1	NA	NA	CASRYIGTNTEAFF	TGTGCCAGCAGATATATCGGGACAAACACTGAAGCTTTCTTT
TRBV27	TRBJ2-1	NA	NA	CASRAGVSSYNEQFF	TGTGCCAGCAGGGCAGGCGTGAGCTCCTACAATGAGCAGTTCTTC
TRBV27	TRBJ1-2	NA	NA	CASSLLGEGYGYTF	TGTGCCAGCAGTTTATTAGGCGAGGGCTATGGCTACACCTTC
TRBV6-5	TRBJ1-1	TRBD1	once	CASTGQGADTEAFF	TGTGCCAGCACCGGACAGGGGGCTGACACTGAAGCTTTCTTT
TRBV4-1	TRBJ2-5	NA	NA	CASSQQGRQETQYF	TGCGCCAGCAGCCAGCAGGGGCGCCAAGAGACCCAGTACTTC
TRBV19	TRBJ1-6	TRBD1	NA	CASSLGTEINSPLHF	TGTGCCAGTAGCTTAGGGACAGAGATTAATTCACCCCTCCACTTT